The text below deals with one T cell receptor (beta chain). The entry originates in a study of blood T cell repertoires in COVID-19. Across the study: Acute and convalescent COVID-19 specimens originated in the United States, Italy and Spain. PBMCs, B-cell-depleted T cells, or T cells were the source of the cDNA or gDNA that made up the material.

For recovered donors of Cohort 3, there were two negative PCRs, clearance, or symptom resolution. Using immunoSEQ multiplex PCR, the repertoire was profiled, and TCRdb retains in-frame clones only, with some absent. The sample has some 200,000 clones, 88% seen once. Germline-derived CDR1 and CDR2 are SGDLS and YYNGEE. The V end lost 5 bases, the J end lost 6 bases, and 19 bases lay between the germline ends. This CDR3 has 15 amino acids. The sequencing sample was made of PBMCs or T cells enriched from blood (not recorded which). The TCR comes from a woman aged 30 to 39 who had recovered from COVID-19. V gene TRBV9 combines with J gene TRBJ2-3, with D perhaps TRBD2 (5 bases). CDR3 bases: TGTGCCAGCAGGCCCCGACTATCCGTTGCTGATACGCAGTATTTT. Translated, it gives CASRPRLSVADTQYF.